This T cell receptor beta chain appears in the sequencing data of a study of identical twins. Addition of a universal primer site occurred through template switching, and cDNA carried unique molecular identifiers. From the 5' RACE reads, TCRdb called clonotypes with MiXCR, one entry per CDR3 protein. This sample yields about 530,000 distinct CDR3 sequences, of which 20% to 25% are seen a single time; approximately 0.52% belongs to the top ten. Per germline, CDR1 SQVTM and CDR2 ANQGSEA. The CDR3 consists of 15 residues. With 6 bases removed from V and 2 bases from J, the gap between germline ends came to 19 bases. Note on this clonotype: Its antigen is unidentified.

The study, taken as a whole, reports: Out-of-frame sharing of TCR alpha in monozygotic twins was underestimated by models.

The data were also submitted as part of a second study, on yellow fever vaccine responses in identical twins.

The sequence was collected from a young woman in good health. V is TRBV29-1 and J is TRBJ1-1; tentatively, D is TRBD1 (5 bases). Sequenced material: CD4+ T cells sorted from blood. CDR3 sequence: CSVSGTGTLNTEAFF. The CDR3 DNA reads TGCAGCGTGTCTGGAACAGGCACCCTCAACACTGAAGCTTTCTTT.